These 25 T cell receptor beta chains originate from one sample sequenced in a study of blood T cell repertoires in COVID-19. Method: immunoSEQ multiplex PCR; TCRdb's copy keeps in-frame clones and lacks some. In the table there are about 380,000 clones, over 75% of which are singletons. Sequencing was done on a sample of PBMCs or T cells enriched from blood (not recorded which). These receptors originate from a man between 25 and 39 years old who had recovered from COVID-19.

The chain recombines TRBV7-3 with TRBJ1-2; the match to TRBD1 covers 8 bases. J was trimmed by 0 bases and V by 4 bases; bases with no gene match: 10. The germline gives CDR1 SGHTA, CDR2 FQGTGA. This CDR3 comprises 17 residues. The CDR3 DNA reads as TGTGCCAGCAGCTCGACAGGGGCGCCATCCTCTAACTATGGCTACACCTTC. Its translation is CASSSTGAPSSNYGYTF.

The chain links TRBV12-5 to TRBJ2-7; 14 bases are shared with TRBD2. CDR1 is LGHNT, CDR2 FRNRAP, per germline. The CDR3 runs 18 residues. The trim removed 6 bases at V and 3 bases at J, leaving 13 bases unmatched. CDR3 sequence (DNA): TGTGCTAGTGGCCCCGGGACTAGCGGGGGAATTTGGGACTACGAGCAGTACTTC. Its protein product is CASGPGTSGGIWDYEQYF.

The V call is TRBV6-5, the J call TRBJ2-7; TRBD2 matches at 8 bases. The V segment lost 0 bases and the J segment 4 bases; nucleotides outside the gene matches: 8. Germline loops: CDR1 MNHEY, CDR2 SVGAGI. This CDR3 has 16 residues. DNA of the CDR3: TGTGCCAGCAGTTACTCGAAGCGGGGGACGACATACGAGCAGTACTTC. It translates to CASSYSKRGTTYEQYF.

The chain is built from TRBV5-4 and TRBJ2-1, with TRBD1 as a possible D gene (6 bases). V lost 4 bases and J 1 base, leaving 12 bases between the germline ends. The CDR3 extends over 15 amino acids. Germline V lookup: CDR1 SGHNT, CDR2 YYREEE (reference sequence). CDR3 bases: TGTGCCAGCAGCATGAATCAGGGGTCCTACAATGAGCAGTTCTTC. It translates to CASSMNQGSYNEQFF.

V and J are TRBV4-3 and TRBJ2-7; D is unclear. Trimming cost V 3 bases and J 2 bases, with 17 bases left between them. Germline loops: CDR1 LGHNA, CDR2 YSLEER. The CDR3 runs 16 residues. As DNA, the CDR3 is TGCGCCAGCAGCCAGCTGACCAGCGCCCAGCCCTACGAGCAGTACTTC. Translation: CASSQLTSAQPYEQYF.

Written as DNA, the CDR3 is TGTGCCTTGACCGAGGAGTTTACGGAAGGCTACACCTTC. Translation: CALTEEFTEGYTF. The chain joins TRBV30 to TRBJ1-2, with no clear D. CDR3 length: 13 amino acids. Germline V gives CDR1 GTSNPN, CDR2 SVGIG (reference sequence). V lost 7 bases, J lost 8 bases, and 20 bases lay in between.

The rearrangement joins TRBV19 to TRBJ1-1, with D possibly being TRBD1 (6 bases). This CDR3 has 14 amino acids. Germline lookup yields CDR1 LNHDA and CDR2 SQIVND (reference sequence). The V end was cut by 2 bases, the J end by 4 bases, with 11 bases between. As DNA, the CDR3 is TGTGCCAGTAGTATACCAGGGGCTCGCACTGAAGCTTTCTTT. This codes for CASSIPGARTEAFF.

V and J are TRBV7-9 and TRBJ1-1; 8 bases are a match to TRBD1. The V and J ends lost 5 bases and 4 bases, in that order; junction bases with no gene match: 6. Germline V gives CDR1 SEHNR, CDR2 FQNEAQ (reference sequence). The CDR3 sequence is 14 residues long. For the CDR3, the DNA is TGTGCCAGCAGCCTACCAGGGGGCGGCACTGAAGCTTTCTTT. Translating it yields CASSLPGGGTEAFF.

The chain recombines TRBV21-1 with TRBJ1-2; the table's TRBD1 call for D was not verified on the DNA. TRBV21-1 is flagged as a pseudogene. The CDR3 consists of 17 residues. The CDR3, as DNA: TGTGCCAGCAGCAAAATGGGACAGGCCGAAAAGGTGTATGGCTACACCTTC. It codes for CASSKMGQAEKVYGYTF.

This clone appeared a single time. V is TRBV27 and J is TRBJ2-5, with no clear D. V lost 5 bases and J 5 bases, leaving 12 bases between the germline ends. The CDR3 spans 13 residues. The V gene's germline CDR1 is MNHEY and CDR2 SMNVEV (reference sequence). This CDR3 reads CASSGSMRETQYF. The CDR3 DNA reads TGTGCCAGCAGTGGCTCCATGCGGGAGACCCAGTACTTC.

The chain employs TRBV10-3 and TRBJ2-7, with D maybe TRBD1 (5 bases). The germline gives CDR1 ENHRY, CDR2 SYGVKD. V lost 6 bases to trimming and J lost 7 bases, with 13 bases between them. This CDR3 comprises 12 residues. CDR3 bases: TGTGCCATCAGCTATTCAAAGGGGGAGCAGTACTTC. Its protein product is CAISYSKGEQYF.

The table lists this clone with a count of one. The rearrangement links TRBV6-1 to TRBJ2-5, with TRBD2 matching over 8 bases. V shed 1 base and J 2 bases; nucleotides not matched to a gene: 0. In germline, CDR1 is MNHNS, CDR2 SASEGT. There are 14 residues in the CDR3. The DNA of the CDR3 is TGTGCCAGCAGTGAAGGCGGGGGGCAAGAGACCCAGTACTTC. Protein sequence: CASSEGGGQETQYF.

J is TRBJ1-1 and V is TRBV13; D is perhaps TRBD1 (6 bases). The germline gives CDR1 PRHDT, CDR2 FYEKMQ (reference sequence). V gave up 1 base and J gave up 1 base, with 16 bases separating them. The length of the CDR3 is 17 residues. CDR3 amino acids: CASSLALGHTSNTEAFF. The CDR3, as DNA: TGTGCCAGCAGCTTAGCCCTGGGACATACTTCGAACACTGAAGCTTTCTTT.

A single count supports this clone. The chain links TRBV29-1 to TRBJ2-3; 7 bases agree with TRBD2. The CDR3 runs 13 residues. CDR1 is SQVTM and CDR2 is ANQGSEA in the germline V gene. Losses at the gene ends were 4 bases for V and 2 bases for J; bases not matched to a gene: 3. The CDR3 is CSVASGNTDTQYF. The DNA of the CDR3 is TGCAGCGTTGCTAGCGGAAACACAGATACGCAGTATTTT.

The gene calls are TRBV5-1 and TRBJ1-4, with D perhaps matching TRBD1 (6 bases). The CDR3 totals 15 residues. V was pared by 2 bases and J by 2 bases, with 10 bases between. Germline CDR1 and CDR2: SGHRS and YFSETQ. The CDR3 loop reads CASSLSGATNEKLFF. In DNA form, the CDR3 reads TGCGCCAGCAGCTTATCAGGGGCGACTAATGAAAAACTGTTTTTT.

The V and J genes are TRBV4-3 and TRBJ1-4; 8 bases are a match to TRBD1. CDR1 and CDR2 from the germline V gene are LGHNA and YSLEER. The J segment lost 7 bases and the V segment lost 0 bases, leaving 10 bases of the junction unmatched. This CDR3 contains 17 residues. DNA for the CDR3: TGCGCCAGCAGCCAAGATCGGGTGACAGGGGTGAGTGAAAAACTGTTTTTT. It is translated as CASSQDRVTGVSEKLFF.

J is TRBJ1-1 and V is TRBV6-2 or TRBV6-3; a weak D match, TRBD1 (6 bases). The CDR3 spans 12 residues. Germline V gives CDR1 MNHEY, CDR2 SVGEGT. Trimming cost V 4 bases and J 7 bases, with 10 bases left between them. In DNA form, the CDR3 reads TGTGCCAGCAGTTCGGTGACAGGTGAAGCTTTCTTT. Its translation: CASSSVTGEAFF.

The CDR3 reads CASRLSTDNSPLHF. In DNA form, the CDR3 reads TGCGCCAGCAGACTATCGACCGATAATTCACCCCTCCACTTT. V usage is TRBV4-1 and J usage is TRBJ1-6, with D hard to call. Germline CDR1 reads MGHRA; CDR2 reads YSYEKL. The length of the CDR3 is 14 residues. Trimming took 6 bases from V and 5 from J, leaving 11 bases between them.

This chain joins TRBV6-1 and TRBJ2-2; the match to TRBD1 covers 8 bases. V gave up 2 bases and J gave up 4 bases; unmatched junction bases: 6. CDR1 MNHNS and CDR2 SASEGT come from the germline V gene. The CDR3 consists of 16 residues. The CDR3 DNA follows: TGTGCCAGCAGTGAATGGACAGGGCTGCGCACCGGGGAGCTGTTTTTT. Its protein is CASSEWTGLRTGELFF.

The chain uses TRBV6-2 or TRBV6-3 and TRBJ2-7; D gene ambiguous. Germline assignment: CDR1 MNHEY and CDR2 SVGEGT. V lost 4 bases and J 2 bases, leaving 12 bases between the germline ends. The CDR3 totals 14 residues. CDR3 protein: CASSSSGQAYEQYF. The CDR3 nucleotides are TGTGCCAGCAGTTCCTCGGGCCAAGCCTACGAGCAGTACTTC.

J is TRBJ2-7 and V is TRBV5-1, with 7 bases lining up with TRBD1. Germline V gene data show CDR1 as SGHRS and CDR2 as YFSETQ. V lost 4 bases, J lost 0 bases, and 4 bases stayed unmatched. The CDR3 has 14 amino acids. This chain's CDR3 is CASSPPGGSYEQYF. DNA for the CDR3: TGCGCCAGCAGCCCCCCAGGGGGCTCCTACGAGCAGTACTTC.

The rearrangement links TRBV7-6 to TRBJ1-5; D is ambiguous. Trimming removed 6 bases at V and 5 bases at J, with 17 bases between. Germline V gene sequence: CDR1 SGHVS, CDR2 FNYEAQ. The CDR3 runs to 15 residues. The CDR3 coding sequence is TGTGCCAGCAGTCTTTTAGCGGTTCCAGATCAGCCCCAGCATTTT. This translates into CASSLLAVPDQPQHF.

This clone has only one observation. This chain links TRBV5-6 with TRBJ1-1; TRBD1 matches at 9 bases. With V trimmed by 0 bases and J by 1 base, 7 bases remained unmatched. Germline CDR1 is SGHDT and CDR2 is YYEEEE. CDR3 length equals 17 residues. The CDR3 region has the DNA TGTGCCAGCAGCTTGGGAACAGGGGGCTGGGGGAACACTGAAGCTTTCTTT. This sequence encodes CASSLGTGGWGNTEAFF.

The chain is built from TRBV19 and TRBJ1-5; D is unresolved. Germline V gives CDR1 LNHDA, CDR2 SQIVND (reference sequence). V gave up 7 bases and J gave up 3 bases, with 13 bases separating them. The CDR3 contains 14 residues. DNA of the CDR3: TGTGCCAGTACAATTAGCGGGGTCAATCAGCCCCAGCATTTT. This encodes CASTISGVNQPQHF.

The chain recombines TRBV7-9 with TRBJ2-2; 9 bases line up with TRBD1. CDR1 is SEHNR, CDR2 FQNEAQ, per germline (reference sequence). This CDR3 has 15 amino acids. The V gene end was trimmed by 5 bases and the J gene end by 5 bases; junction bases not matched to a gene: 6. CDR3 nucleotide sequence: TGTGCCAGCAGCCCCCCGACAGGGGGAACCGGGGAGCTGTTTTTT. It encodes CASSPPTGGTGELFF.